This TCR beta chain emerged from a study of spatial heterogeneity in lung cancer. Turning to the study itself: There were consistently more beta-chain sequences detected than alpha-chain sequences. Study conclusions and caveats: There were more appearances of ubiquitous expanded tumor TCRs in blood at resection than at follow-up.

The library protocol tagged each TCR cDNA with a unique molecular identifier. TCRdb re-analysed the 5' RACE reads in MiXCR, keeping a single row per CDR3 protein. The sample comprises about 45,000 distinct CDR3 sequences, approximately 13% of which are singletons, and about 55% rests with the top ten. In germline, CDR1 is MNHEY, CDR2 SVGAGI. J gave up 3 bases and V 3 bases, and 8 bases lay outside the gene matches. The CDR3 covers 16 residues. This clonotype was seen a handful of times. Its antigen is unknown. Sample time point: sample taken at primary tumor resection. Unsorted samples of tumor, nontumor lung or frozen PBMC had their whole RNA sequenced. Donation came from 70 or so patients with untreated early-stage non-small cell lung cancer.

This chain connects TRBV6-5 to TRBJ2-7; 10 bases map to TRBD1. This TCR came from a male donor with early-stage non-small cell lung cancer. Specimen: PBMCs, collected at surgery. In DNA, the CDR3 is TGTGCCAGCAGTTATCTCCGGACAGGGGGAATCTACGAGCAGTACTTC. This codes for CASSYLRTGGIYEQYF.